This entry describes one T cell receptor beta chain. V dropped 5 bases and J dropped 5 bases, with 15 bases sitting between them. CDR1 SGHTA and CDR2 FQGNSA come from the germline V gene. CDR3 length: 15 amino acids. The data were taken from a study of blood T cell repertoires in COVID-19. The wider study: PBMCs, B-cell-depleted T cells, or T cells were the source of the cDNA or gDNA that made up the material.

Patients in Seattle were enrolled during active infection, then followed longitudinally. Per the original data handling: By means of reference gene primer amplification, nucleated cell counts were estimated. TCRdb's copy holds only in-frame clones and misses some; the assay was immunoSEQ multiplex PCR. The DNA was the basis for D and trimming; V, J and clone size are from that table. Of some 330,000 clones detected, under 90% appear once; the ten largest clones hold 1.8%. The chain recombines TRBV7-2 with TRBJ2-2; possibly TRBD1 for D (5 bases). The sample taken for sequencing was peripheral blood. The source is a woman aged 25 to 39 with COVID-19, enrolled during active disease. CDR3 region: CASSMDMSRTGELFF. CDR3 DNA sequence: TGTGCCAGCAGCATGGACATGAGTCGGACCGGGGAGCTGTTTTTT.